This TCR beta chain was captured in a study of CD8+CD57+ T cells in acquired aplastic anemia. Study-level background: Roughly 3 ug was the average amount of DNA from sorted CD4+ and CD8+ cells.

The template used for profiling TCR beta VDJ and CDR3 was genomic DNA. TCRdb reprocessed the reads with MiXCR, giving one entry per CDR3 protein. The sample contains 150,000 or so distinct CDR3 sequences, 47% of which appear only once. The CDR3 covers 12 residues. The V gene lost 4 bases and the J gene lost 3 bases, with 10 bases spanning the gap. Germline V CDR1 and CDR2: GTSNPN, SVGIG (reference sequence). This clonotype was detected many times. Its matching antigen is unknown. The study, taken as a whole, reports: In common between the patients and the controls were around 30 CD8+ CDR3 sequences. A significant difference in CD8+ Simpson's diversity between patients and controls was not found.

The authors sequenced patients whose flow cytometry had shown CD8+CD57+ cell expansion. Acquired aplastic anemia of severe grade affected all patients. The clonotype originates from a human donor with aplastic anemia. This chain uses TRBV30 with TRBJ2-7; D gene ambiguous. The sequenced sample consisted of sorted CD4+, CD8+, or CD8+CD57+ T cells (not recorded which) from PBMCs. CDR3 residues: CAWKTAFYEQYF. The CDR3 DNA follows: TGTGCCTGGAAGACGGCATTCTACGAGCAGTACTTC.